Listed here is a single T cell receptor (beta chain). Its antigen remains unidentified. The primer mix had 60 Vbeta and 13 Jbeta primers. Study processing details: An analysis performed later counted roughly 80 million unique TCR beta chains (roughly 10 million of them shared). TCRdb's copy holds only in-frame clones and misses some; the assay was immunoSEQ multiplex PCR. The D gene and trimming were derived from the DNA, and the V and J assignments and clone size from that table. The table includes tens of thousands of clones, roughly four fifths detected once. The ends lost 7 bases at V and 4 bases at J; junction bases unmatched: 4. The germline CDR1 and CDR2 sequences are SGHTA and FQGNSA. This CDR3 has 14 residues. This sample is drawn from a study of cytomegalovirus exposure and HLA in healthy donors. Regarding the study as a whole: It is likely that the observed cluster of highly shared sequence variants was a sequencing artifact. Most TCR sequences proved rare, with some public TCRs found in many donors. Specificity of three CMV-associated chains for CMV antigens was verified in vitro.

This sequence was found in a man aged 50-59 years in good health and CMV-seronegative. Sequenced: PBMCs. V usage is TRBV7-2 and J usage is TRBJ1-6; 7 bases agree with TRBD1. Written as DNA, the CDR3 is TGTGCCAGCAAGCCGGGACAGTATAATTCACCCCTCCACTTT. Its translation is CASKPGQYNSPLHF.